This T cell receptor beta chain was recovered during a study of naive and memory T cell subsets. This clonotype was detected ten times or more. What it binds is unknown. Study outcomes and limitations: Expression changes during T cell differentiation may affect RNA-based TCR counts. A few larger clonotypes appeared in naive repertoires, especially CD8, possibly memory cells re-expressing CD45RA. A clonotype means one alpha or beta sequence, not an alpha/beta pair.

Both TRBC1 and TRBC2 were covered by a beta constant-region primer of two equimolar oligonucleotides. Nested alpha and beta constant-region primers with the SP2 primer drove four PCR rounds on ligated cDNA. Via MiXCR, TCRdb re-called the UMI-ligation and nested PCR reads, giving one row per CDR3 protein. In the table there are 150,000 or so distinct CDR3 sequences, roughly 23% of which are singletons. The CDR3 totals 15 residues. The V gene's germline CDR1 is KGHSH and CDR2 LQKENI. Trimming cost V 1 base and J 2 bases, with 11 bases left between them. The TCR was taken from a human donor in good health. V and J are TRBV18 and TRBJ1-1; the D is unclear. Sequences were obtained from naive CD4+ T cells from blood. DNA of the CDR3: TGTGCCAGCTCACCACAGCGGGAAATCAACACTGAAGCTTTCTTT. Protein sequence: CASSPQREINTEAFF.